Given below is one TCR beta chain in context. This clone's antigen is unknown. Base qualities are not recorded, but no much larger clone differs from it by a single base. V and J lose 3 bases and 4 bases, and a span of 10 bases separates them. The CDR3, from cysteine to phenylalanine, totals 14 residues. Just CDR3 DNA is preserved here, 42 bases in frame from base 1. Looking up the germline V gene yields CDR1 MGHRA and CDR2 YSYEKL. The immunoSEQ Assay, a bias-controlled multiplex PCR, was used to amplify TCRbeta CDR3 regions from genomic DNA. In the authors' own workflow: The number of nucleated cells in each sample was estimated from the amplification of reference gene primers within the assay. To quantify the absolute abundance of each unique TCRbeta CDR3 rearrangement, sequence reads were collapsed and filtered. For each sample, productive Simpson clonality was calculated as the square root of Simpson's diversity index over productive rearrangements. This immuneACCESS table, as held by TCRdb, lists in-frame sequences with V and J called but not all clones. Of the missing ones, under half trace to an unresolved V gene in checked studies; the others have no known cause. V, J and clone size reflect that table, while D and trimming were determined from the DNA. This sample is represented by a few hundred thousand clones; about 85% of them were singletons. Around 3.6% of the sample belongs to the ten largest clones.

This entry belongs to a study of blood T cell repertoires in COVID-19 (dated by TCRdb to about 2020). Concerning the study at large: Collaborator samples came from the United States, Italy and Spain and covered acute and convalescent phases of COVID-19. The prospective study material was composed of cDNA or gDNA derived from T cells, B-cell-depleted T cells, or PBMCs. Deeply sampled blood TCRbeta repertoires from subjects exposed to, actively infected with, or recovered from COVID-19 were included in the dataset. The repertoires were released in a freely available public database intended as a resource for research on the immune response to SARS-CoV-2. Samples were obtained from the ongoing ImmuneRACE study (first 160 participants) and from 1,000 to 1,500 subjects provided by 6 global collaborators. Nearly every sample came with metadata listing a de-identified subject ID, COVID-19 status, age in years and sex. Where available, HLA class I and class II types were taken from metadata supplied by the sample provider and were not determined by assay-based typing. Study-level results and caveats: Clinical and demographic metadata were provided uncurated, with the amount varying by source and participant.

Whole blood was collected in K2EDTA tubes by collaborating institutions according to the institutions' own protocols. For TCRbeta analysis, collaborators shipped samples as frozen whole blood, isolated PBMCs, or DNA extracted from either of those sample types. Specimen: peripheral blood. The V and J segments used are TRBV4-1 and TRBJ1-3; TRBD1 is possibly the D segment (5 matching bases). This receptor was obtained from a man younger than 35 with active or convalescent COVID-19. The CDR3 reads as follows: CASSHVGAGNTIYF. The DNA sequence is as follows: TGCGCCAGCAGCCACGTAGGGGCGGGAAACACCATATATTTT.